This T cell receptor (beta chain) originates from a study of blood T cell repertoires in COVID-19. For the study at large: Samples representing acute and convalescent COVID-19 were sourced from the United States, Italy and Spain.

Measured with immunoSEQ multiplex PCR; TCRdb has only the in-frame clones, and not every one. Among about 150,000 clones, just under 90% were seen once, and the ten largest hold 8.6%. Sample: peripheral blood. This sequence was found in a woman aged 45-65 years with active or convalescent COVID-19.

CDR3: CASSSAGNKNIQYF. The CDR3, as DNA: TGTGCCAGCAGCTCTGCAGGGAATAAAAACATTCAGTACTTC. The J gene is TRBJ2-4, the V gene TRBV5-6; a possible D gene is TRBD1 (5 bases). V lost 3 bases, J lost 4 bases, and 11 bases lay in between. The CDR3 is 14 amino acids. Germline CDR1 reads SGHDT; CDR2 reads YYEEEE.